Listed here is a single T cell receptor beta chain. The template was RNA from unsorted bulk tissue. The data derive from a study of tumor and adjacent non-tumor tissue in lung cancer. The CDR3 extends over 14 amino acids. CDR1 and CDR2 (germline): GTSNPN, SVGIG (reference sequence). Trimming took 3 bases from V and 4 from J, leaving 16 bases between them. Three rounds of nested PCR, following a modified ARM-PCR protocol, produced the TCRbeta library. TCRdb recomputed calls from the multiplex PCR reads with MiXCR, one row per CDR3 protein. The table records more than 75,000 distinct CDR3 sequences, around 70% of them present only once.

The specimen was lung tumor tissue. The TCR originated in a woman in her 70s with non-small cell lung cancer. V is TRBV30 and J is TRBJ2-7; no firm D call. The CDR3 loop is CAWRVGRRAYEQYF. The CDR3, as DNA: TGTGCCTGGAGAGTGGGTCGCCGGGCATACGAGCAGTACTTC.